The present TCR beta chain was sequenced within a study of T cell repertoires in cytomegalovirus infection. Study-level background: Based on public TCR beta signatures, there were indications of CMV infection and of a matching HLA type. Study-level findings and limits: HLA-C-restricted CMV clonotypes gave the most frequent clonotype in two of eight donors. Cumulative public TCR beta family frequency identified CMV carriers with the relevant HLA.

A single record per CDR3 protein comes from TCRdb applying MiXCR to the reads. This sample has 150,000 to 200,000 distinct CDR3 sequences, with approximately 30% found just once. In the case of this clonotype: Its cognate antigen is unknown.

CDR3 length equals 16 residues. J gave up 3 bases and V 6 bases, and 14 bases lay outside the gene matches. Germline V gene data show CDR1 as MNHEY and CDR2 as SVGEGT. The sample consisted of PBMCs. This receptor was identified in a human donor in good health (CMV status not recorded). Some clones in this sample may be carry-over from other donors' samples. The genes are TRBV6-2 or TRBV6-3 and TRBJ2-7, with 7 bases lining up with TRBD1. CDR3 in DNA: TGTGCCAGCAGACGACGACAGGGCGGTAGGGACTACGAGCAGTACTTC. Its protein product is CASRRRQGGRDYEQYF.